A single sample is the source of the 30 T cell receptor beta chains below, sequenced in a study of T cell responses to AZD1222 COVID-19 vaccine. The table came from immunoSEQ multiplex PCR; TCRdb's copy has only in-frame clones and leaves some out. The sample yields roughly 82,000 clones, roughly 85% seen once. This specimen consisted of peripheral blood, obtained on day 0 of AZD1222 vaccination. The source is an adult in good health.

CDR3 nucleotide sequence: TGTGCCAGCAGCCCAACAACCTCAGGGTCCGGGTCACCCCTCCACTTT. Residues: CASSPTTSGSGSPLHF. The chain carries TRBV11-2 and TRBJ1-6; maybe TRBD1 (5 bases). Germline V gene data show CDR1 as SGHAT and CDR2 as FQNNGV. The V end was cut by 5 bases, the J end by 10 bases, with 21 bases between. CDR3 length: 16 residues.

This clone showed up just a few times. The CDR3 sequence: CASRPLPRGHETQYF. The CDR3 bases are TGTGCCAGCAGGCCCCTACCGCGGGGGCACGAGACCCAGTACTTC. The chain is built from TRBV11-2 and TRBJ2-5; possible D gene TRBD2, 7 bases. CDR1 SGHAT and CDR2 FQNNGV come from the germline V gene. Trimming stripped 6 bases from V and 5 bases from J, with 19 bases between. The CDR3 length is 15 residues.

This clone was detected a few times. The V call is TRBV15, the J call TRBJ2-2; no firm D call. The CDR3 is 15 residues long. The V gene lost 6 bases and the J gene lost 2 bases, with 13 bases spanning the gap. Germline CDR1 and CDR2: LNHNV and YYDKDF (reference sequence). Here the CDR3 reads CATRAQRLNTGELFF. As DNA, the CDR3 is TGTGCCACCAGGGCCCAAAGATTAAACACCGGGGAGCTGTTTTTT.

The chain combines TRBV6-2 or TRBV6-3 with TRBJ1-5; D is unresolved. The germline V gene encodes CDR1 MNHEY and CDR2 SVGEGT. Trimming stripped 3 bases from V and 5 bases from J, with 14 bases between. The CDR3 runs 15 residues. This chain's CDR3 is CASSYRWADDQPQHF. For the CDR3, the DNA is TGTGCCAGCAGTTATAGGTGGGCAGACGATCAGCCCCAGCATTTT.

The table lists this clone with a count of one. This sequence joins TRBV5-1 and TRBJ2-7; unclear D gene. CDR3 length equals 11 residues. V gave up 5 bases and J gave up 1 base, with 4 bases separating them. Germline assignment: CDR1 SGHRS and CDR2 YFSETQ. For the CDR3, the DNA is TGCGCCAGCAGTCGGTCCTACGAGCAGTACTTC. Translation gives CASSRSYEQYF.

This chain uses TRBV6-6 with TRBJ2-1; 9 positions agree with TRBD2. This CDR3 is built from 16 residues. The junction had 9 bases not matched to a gene; V was cut back by 6 bases and J by 3 bases. In germline, CDR1 is MNHNY, CDR2 SVGAGI (reference sequence). The CDR3 is CASSNRLAANYNEQFF. The CDR3 coding sequence is TGTGCCAGCAGCAATCGACTAGCGGCAAACTACAATGAGCAGTTCTTC.

This rearrangement joins TRBV12-2 to TRBJ1-4; TRBD1, the table's D call, was not compared with the DNA. TRBV12-2 counts as a pseudogene. The CDR3 contains 21 residues. CDR3 DNA sequence: TGTGCAAGTCGCTTAGACTCCACGGCGGTTCGACAGGGCGACCCGAGTGAAAAACTGTTTTTT. The encoded protein is CASRLDSTAVRQGDPSEKLFF.

CDR3 DNA: TGTGCCAGCACCCTCTCCCAGGGGACCGGGGAGCTGTTTTTT. This encodes CASTLSQGTGELFF. The genes are TRBV28 and TRBJ2-2; D is possibly TRBD1 (6 bases). The length of the CDR3 is 14 residues. V was clipped by 7 bases and J by 5 bases, with 14 bases between them. Germline V gene sequence: CDR1 MDHEN, CDR2 SYDVKM.

The chain recombines TRBV28 with TRBJ1-5; tentatively, D is TRBD1 (6 bases). Germline V lookup: CDR1 MDHEN, CDR2 SYDVKM. This CDR3 contains 15 residues. V was trimmed by 7 bases and J by 5 bases, leaving 18 bases between them. The CDR3 is CASKAQGIGYQPQHF. For the CDR3, the DNA is TGTGCCAGCAAAGCACAGGGAATTGGGTATCAGCCCCAGCATTTT.

The chain couples TRBV7-6 to TRBJ1-3; 8 bases are shared with TRBD1. Germline CDR1 and CDR2: SGHVS and FNYEAQ. The CDR3 extends over 15 amino acids. The junction had 5 bases not matched to a gene; V was cut back by 2 bases and J by 5 bases. The CDR3 protein is CASSLSGQERNTIYF. CDR3 DNA sequence: TGTGCCAGCAGCTTATCGGGACAGGAGAGAAACACCATATATTTT.

The gene calls are TRBV12-3 or TRBV12-4 and TRBJ1-2; 10 bases are shared with TRBD1. CDR3 length: 13 amino acids. After removal of 5 bases from V and 8 bases from J, the junction contained 5 bases not matched to a gene. The CDR3 protein is CASSQTGGEGYTF. DNA of the CDR3: TGTGCCAGCAGTCAGACAGGGGGCGAGGGCTACACCTTC.

CDR3: CASSLGLAGGRHTQYF. CDR3 nucleotide sequence: TGTGCCAGCAGCTTGGGACTAGCGGGGGGCCGACATACGCAGTATTTT. V and J are TRBV11-3 and TRBJ2-3, with 15 nucleotides matching TRBD2. The germline V gene encodes CDR1 SGHNT and CDR2 YENEEA. The CDR3 has 16 residues. The trim removed 3 bases at V and 7 bases at J, leaving 5 bases unmatched.

V usage is TRBV4-1 and J usage is TRBJ1-1; TRBD1 matches 9 bases. Per the germline V gene, CDR1 is MGHRA and CDR2 is YSYEKL. The CDR3 spans 17 residues. Losses at the gene ends were 0 bases for V and 1 base for J; bases not matched to a gene: 6. This CDR3 reads CASSQETGTGPNTEAFF. CDR3 nucleotides: TGCGCCAGCAGCCAAGAGACCGGGACAGGGCCGAACACTGAAGCTTTCTTT.

The V and J genes are TRBV29-1 and TRBJ2-2; 9 bases are shared with TRBD1. Germline CDR1 and CDR2: SQVTM and ANQGSEA. CDR3 length: 13 residues. Trimming at V came to 6 bases and at J to 7 bases, leaving 6 bases not matched to a gene. The CDR3 loop reads CSVSGQGNGELFF. CDR3 DNA: TGCAGCGTGTCGGGACAGGGAAACGGGGAGCTGTTTTTT.

The V gene is TRBV7-2, the J gene TRBJ2-5; tentative D call: TRBD1 (6 bases). The CDR3 is 14 residues long. The V end lost 3 bases, the J end lost 2 bases, and 10 bases lay between the germline ends. Germline assignment: CDR1 SGHTA and CDR2 FQGNSA. The chain's CDR3 is CASSFERGQETQYF. The CDR3 DNA reads TGTGCCAGCAGCTTTGAGAGGGGGCAAGAGACCCAGTACTTC.

This clone was counted once. The genes are TRBV29-1 and TRBJ2-3; maybe TRBD1 (6 bases). CDR1 is SQVTM and CDR2 is ANQGSEA in the germline V gene. The CDR3 runs to 14 residues. V lost 7 bases and J 3 bases, leaving 17 bases between the germline ends. The CDR3 DNA reads as TGCAGCGCCGAAGGGCTGCAGGGGACAGATACGCAGTATTTT. Translating it yields CSAEGLQGTDTQYF.

The genes are TRBV9 and TRBJ1-1; D perhaps matches TRBD1 (5 bases). The CDR3 has 14 residues. With 0 bases removed from V and 3 bases from J, the gap between germline ends came to 9 bases. Germline-derived CDR1 and CDR2 are SGDLS and YYNGEE. The CDR3 bases are TGTGCCAGCAGCGTAGGTGGGGGAGACACTGAAGCTTTCTTT. This translates into CASSVGGGDTEAFF. Combining the CDR3 with reference TRBV9 and TRBJ1-1 gives the whole variable domain DSGVTQTPKHLITATGQRVTLRCSPRSGDLSVYWYQQSLDQGLQFLIQYYNGEERAKGNILERFSAQQFPDLHSELNLSSLELGDSALYFCASSVGGGDTEAFFGQGTRLTVV.

The CDR3 coding sequence is TGTGCCAGCAGCTTAATTCGGCAAATGAACACTGAAGCTTTCTTT. Translating it yields CASSLIRQMNTEAFF. The V and J genes are TRBV7-3 and TRBJ1-1; D not resolved. The CDR3 is 15 amino acids. Germline V gene lookup returns CDR1 SGHTA and CDR2 FQGTGA. V lost 1 base to trimming and J lost 0 bases, with 9 bases between them.

The chain combines TRBV9 with TRBJ1-2, with D possibly matching TRBD1 (6 bases). The germline gives CDR1 SGDLS, CDR2 YYNGEE. CDR3 length: 15 amino acids. Trimming shortened V by 0 bases and J by 2 bases, and 11 bases separated the two germline ends. The CDR3 coding sequence is TGTGCCAGCAGCGTAGACGAGAGGGGGAACTATGGCTACACCTTC. Amino acid sequence: CASSVDERGNYGYTF.

CDR3 coding DNA: TGCGCCAGCAGCCAAGGACACGGCGGTGGTAATCAGCCCCAGCATTTT. Translation gives CASSQGHGGGNQPQHF. This chain joins TRBV4-1 and TRBJ1-5; D not certain. Trimming left V 1 base short and J 4 bases short, with 14 bases between. Looked up from germline, CDR1 is MGHRA and CDR2 is YSYEKL. There are 16 residues in the CDR3.

This sequence joins TRBV2 and TRBJ1-2; D call uncertain. The germline V gene encodes CDR1 SNHLY and CDR2 FYNNEI. This CDR3 spans 13 amino acids. Trimming stripped 7 bases from V and 6 bases from J, with 15 bases between. CDR3 sequence reads: CASNIVGMDGYTF. In nucleotides, the CDR3 is TGTGCCAGCAATATCGTAGGGATGGATGGCTACACCTTC.

V is TRBV5-4 and J is TRBJ2-2; TRBD1 matches 9 bases. Germline CDR1 and CDR2: SGHNT and YYREEE (reference sequence). Unmatched junction bases numbered 3, after V lost 1 base and J lost 5 bases. This CDR3 contains 15 residues. CDR3 DNA sequence: TGTGCCAGCAGCTTGTTACAGGGGGCGACCGGGGAGCTGTTTTTT. Protein product: CASSLLQGATGELFF.

The rearrangement uses TRBV7-9 and TRBJ1-3; D gene uncertain. Germline values: CDR1 SEHNR, CDR2 FQNEAQ (reference sequence). V lost 1 base and J lost 2, with 6 bases in between. The CDR3 extends over 14 amino acids. CDR3 nucleotides: TGTGCCAGCAGCTTAGAGGCTGCTGGAAACACCATATATTTT. Its protein product is CASSLEAAGNTIYF.

The sample holds one count of this clone. J is TRBJ2-7 and V is TRBV6-2 or TRBV6-3, with D unresolved. Germline V lookup: CDR1 MNHEY, CDR2 SVGEGT. The CDR3 is made up of 13 amino acids. Trimming left V 6 bases short and J 4 bases short, with 13 bases between. The CDR3 is CASSPPSPYEQYF. The CDR3 DNA reads as TGTGCCAGCAGCCCCCCGTCCCCTTACGAGCAGTACTTC.

The chain carries TRBV6-5 and TRBJ2-7; TRBD2 agrees at 7 bases. The CDR3 is made up of 15 amino acids. From germline, CDR1 is MNHEY and CDR2 SVGAGI. V gave up 2 bases and J gave up 3 bases; unmatched junction bases: 7. CDR3 residues: CASSYGGGNSYEQYF. As DNA, the CDR3 is TGTGCCAGCAGTTACGGGGGAGGGAATAGCTACGAGCAGTACTTC.

The CDR3 nucleotides read TGCGCCAGCAGCCAAGCGACCGGGAATGGAAACACCATATATTTT. Translated, it gives CASSQATGNGNTIYF. The genes are TRBV4-3 and TRBJ1-3, with no clear D. Trimming cost V 1 base and J 3 bases, with 10 bases left between them. This CDR3 has 15 amino acids. CDR1 and CDR2 (germline): LGHNA, YSLEER.

In this sample, this clone is large. The J gene is TRBJ1-5, the V gene TRBV6-5; possible D gene TRBD1, 5 bases. Germline V lookup: CDR1 MNHEY, CDR2 SVGAGI. The V gene lost 2 bases and the J gene lost 6 bases, with 8 bases spanning the gap. There are 13 residues in the CDR3. The CDR3 loop is CASSYVGGQPQHF. CDR3 DNA sequence: TGTGCCAGCAGTTACGTGGGGGGTCAGCCCCAGCATTTT.

V is TRBV11-1 and J is TRBJ1-1, with D hard to call. Germline lookup yields CDR1 SGHAT and CDR2 FQDESV (reference sequence). The CDR3 has 13 amino acids. Trimming took off 1 base at V and 6 bases at J, with 9 bases between the two ends. This chain's CDR3 is CASSLVGIPEAFF. CDR3 in DNA: TGTGCCAGCAGCTTAGTGGGGATACCTGAAGCTTTCTTT. Full variable domain (remainder filled in from reference TRBV11-1 and TRBJ1-1): EAEVAQSPRYKITEKSQAVAFWCDPISGHATLYWYRQILGQGPELLVQFQDESVVDDSQLPKDRFSAERLKGVDSTLKIQPAELGDSAMYLCASSLVGIPEAFFGQGTRLTVV.

The chain is built from TRBV5-1 and TRBJ1-1; unclear D gene. This CDR3 comprises 15 residues. V was trimmed by 2 bases and J by 0 bases, leaving 11 bases between them. Germline values: CDR1 SGHRS, CDR2 YFSETQ. This CDR3 reads CASSLGETMNTEAFF. In nucleotides, the CDR3 is TGCGCCAGCAGCTTAGGCGAGACCATGAACACTGAAGCTTTCTTT.

The chain is built from TRBV7-2 and TRBJ1-1; weak D call: TRBD1 (6 bases). V lost 5 bases and J lost 11, with 18 bases in between. The CDR3 sequence is 13 residues long. Germline V gene data show CDR1 as SGHTA and CDR2 as FQGNSA. DNA of the CDR3: TGTGCCAGCAGCCCCAATAGGGGGGTTGTGGCTTTCTTT. This codes for CASSPNRGVVAFF.